A selection of T cell receptor beta chains follows, all from one sample in a study of blood T cell repertoires in COVID-19. This table comes from immunoSEQ multiplex PCR, and its TCRdb copy is limited to in-frame clones, with some not included. The table includes around 390,000 clones, 87% detected once. Sample: PBMCs or T cells enriched from blood (not recorded which). These receptors were obtained from a woman aged 50 to 60 who had recovered from COVID-19. The CDR3 runs from the conserved cysteine through the conserved F or W.

TRBV10-3,TRBJ1-1,CAISESMFQWRDF
TRBV3-1/TRBV3-2,TRBJ2-5,CASSPPAGGGGETQYF
TRBV7-6,TRBJ2-7,CASSLDRGPSYEQYF
TRBV15,TRBJ1-2,CATSPSSGANYGYTF
TRBV7-3,TRBJ2-7,CASSFAGNSYEQYF
TRBV6-5,TRBJ1-1,CASEGDTEAFF
TRBV4-1,TRBJ1-5,CASSQEAGPGTQPQHF
TRBV9,TRBJ2-7,CASSAGQGSSEQYF
TRBV7-9,TRBJ1-2,CASSLSGTANNGYTF
TRBV6-5,TRBJ2-7,CASSGTGSYEQYF
TRBV29-1,TRBJ1-1,CSVLGRLNTEAFF
TRBV4-1,TRBJ2-3,CASSQEGMIAGGIYTDTQYF
TRBV6-4,TRBJ2-1,CASSDSEGTSQFF
TRBV6-5,TRBJ1-6,CASSYLMALRDSPLHF
TRBV11-2,TRBJ1-5,CASSSGQGSQPQHF
TRBV7-2,TRBJ2-3,CASSLERWDTQYF
TRBV18,TRBJ2-1,CASSSSWDRNYNEQFF
TRBV5-6,TRBJ1-2,CASSQTGQGSYGYTF
TRBV23-1,TRBJ1-1,CASSHLRTGSSYGDTEAFF
TRBV6-5,TRBJ1-4,CASSYGQGGYEKLFF
TRBV5-4,TRBJ2-7,CASSTGVRGGEQYF
TRBV6-1,TRBJ2-3,CASSEGTFRDTQYF
TRBV29-1,TRBJ1-5,CSVGQSNQPQHF
TRBV7-2,TRBJ1-2,CASSSSRARGLNGYTF
TRBV29-1,TRBJ1-4,CSYSTGGRELFF
TRBV4-1,TRBJ1-5,CASSRAGSNQPQHF
TRBV10-3,TRBJ2-2,CAITGLATGELFF
TRBV12-3/TRBV12-4,TRBJ2-1,CASTRGPYNEQFF
TRBV2,TRBJ2-7,CASSRARIGQYF
TRBV18,TRBJ1-6,CASSPRGGNSPLHF
TRBV2,TRBJ2-1,CASRRARSAGSYNEQFF
TRBV5-1,TRBJ1-1,CASSLGFGRGGTEAFF
TRBV6-5,TRBJ1-5,CASTGGGNQPQHF
TRBV7-2,TRBJ2-1,CASSSGTSRSEQFF
TRBV5-1,TRBJ1-1,CASSLVARDTEAFF
TRBV18,TRBJ2-7,CASSPRTGFRDEQYF
TRBV28,TRBJ2-3,CASSSTRGGLSTDTQYF
TRBV2,TRBJ1-4,CASRSQGINEKLFF
TRBV11-2,TRBJ2-3,CASSQAGSSGHTNTQYF
TRBV9,TRBJ1-6,CASSPGQVNSPLHF
TRBV7-9,TRBJ2-7,CASSRTGQEQYF
TRBV5-1,TRBJ2-2,CASSPSSGELFF
TRBV7-9,TRBJ2-1,CASTELAGESYNEQFF